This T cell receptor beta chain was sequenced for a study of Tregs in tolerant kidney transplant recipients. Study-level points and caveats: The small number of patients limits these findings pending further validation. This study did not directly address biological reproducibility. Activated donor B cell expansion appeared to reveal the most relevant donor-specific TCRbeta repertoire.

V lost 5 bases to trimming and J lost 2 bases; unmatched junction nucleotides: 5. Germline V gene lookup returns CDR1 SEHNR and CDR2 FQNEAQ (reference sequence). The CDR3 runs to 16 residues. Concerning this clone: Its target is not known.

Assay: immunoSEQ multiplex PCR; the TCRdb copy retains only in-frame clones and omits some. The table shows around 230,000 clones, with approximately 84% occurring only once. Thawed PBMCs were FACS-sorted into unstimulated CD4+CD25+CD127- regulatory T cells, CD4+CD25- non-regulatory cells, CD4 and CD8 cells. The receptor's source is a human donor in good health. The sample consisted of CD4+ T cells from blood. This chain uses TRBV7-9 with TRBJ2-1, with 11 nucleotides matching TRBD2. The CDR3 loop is CASSPISGRAYNEQFF. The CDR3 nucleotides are TGTGCCAGCAGCCCGATTAGCGGGAGGGCCTACAATGAGCAGTTCTTC.